The 13 T cell receptor beta chains listed next were all sequenced from one sample in a study of T cell responses to AZD1222 COVID-19 vaccine. TCRdb's table, derived via immunoSEQ multiplex PCR, lists solely in-frame clones and lacks some. The repertoire includes about 100,000 clones, 80% to 95% of them detected once, and approximately 1.2% sits in the top ten. The material was peripheral blood, obtained on day 0 of AZD1222 vaccination. The receptors here all came from an adult in good health.

V and J are TRBV9 and TRBJ2-7, with 7 bases aligning to TRBD2. The CDR3 has 16 residues. Germline V gene lookup returns CDR1 SGDLS and CDR2 YYNGEE. The V segment lost 4 bases and the J segment 5 bases; nucleotides outside the gene matches: 15. The CDR3 sequence: CASSPVGSGASNEQYF. Written as DNA, the CDR3 is TGTGCCAGCAGCCCCGTTGGGAGCGGGGCAAGTAACGAGCAGTACTTC. Together with reference TRBV9 and TRBJ2-7, the CDR3 gives the full variable domain: DSGVTQTPKHLITATGQRVTLRCSPRSGDLSVYWYQQSLDQGLQFLIQYYNGEERAKGNILERFSAQQFPDLHSELNLSSLELGDSALYFCASSPVGSGASNEQYFGPGTRLTVT.

This chain joins TRBV5-1 and TRBJ2-5; D tentatively fits TRBD1 or TRBD2 (6 bases each). The CDR3 sequence is 16 residues long. The germline V and J ends were trimmed by 2 bases and 4 bases, with 18 bases remaining between them. Germline lookup yields CDR1 SGHRS and CDR2 YFSETQ. In DNA, the CDR3 is TGCGCCAGCAGCTTCGGTCGAGGGGGGCAAGGAGAGACCCAGTACTTC. Its protein is CASSFGRGGQGETQYF.

This sequence joins TRBV7-3 and TRBJ1-1, with TRBD1 as a possible D gene (6 bases). The CDR3 has 13 amino acids. V was pared by 0 bases and J by 8 bases, with 10 bases between. The V gene's germline CDR1 is SGHTA and CDR2 FQGTGA. DNA of the CDR3: TGTGCCAGCAGCTTAACGGAGGGGGTGGAAGCTTTCTTT. It translates to CASSLTEGVEAFF.

This chain links TRBV25-1 with TRBJ1-4; D is perhaps TRBD1 (6 bases). The CDR3 is 15 amino acids. Trimming shortened V by 4 bases and J by 7 bases, and 16 bases separated the two germline ends. The germline V gene has CDR1 MGHDK and CDR2 SYGVNS. CDR3 sequence: CASSATGPMTEKLFF. The DNA of the CDR3 is TGTGCCAGCAGTGCGACAGGTCCGATGACTGAAAAACTGTTTTTT.

This chain uses TRBV6-6 with TRBJ1-2; TRBD1 matches 7 bases. V shed 6 bases, J shed 8 bases, and the junction held 9 bases outside the gene matches. The CDR3 has 13 amino acids. Germline V gene sequence: CDR1 MNHNY, CDR2 SVGAGI (reference sequence). CDR3 sequence: CASRMTGKEGYTF. The CDR3 coding sequence is TGTGCCAGCAGGATGACAGGGAAGGAGGGCTACACCTTC.

The CDR3 DNA follows: TGTGCCAGTAGTATAGAGGACAGGATAAACTATGGCTACACCTTC. Translating it yields CASSIEDRINYGYTF. The V and J genes are TRBV19 and TRBJ1-2; 7 nucleotides match TRBD1. Germline V lookup: CDR1 LNHDA, CDR2 SQIVND (reference sequence). V shed 0 bases and J 2 bases; nucleotides not matched to a gene: 3. The CDR3 contains 15 residues.

This chain uses TRBV9 with TRBJ2-1, with TRBD2 matching 12 bases. V was clipped by 4 bases and J by 7 bases; unmatched bases: 6. The CDR3 consists of 15 residues. The V gene's germline CDR1 is SGDLS and CDR2 YYNGEE. The CDR3 spells CASSSLAGGPNEQFF. Written as DNA, the CDR3 is TGTGCCAGCAGCTCCCTAGCGGGGGGGCCAAATGAGCAGTTCTTC.

This CDR3 reads CASSQGDRNRYQETQYF. DNA of the CDR3: TGTGCCAGCAGCCAAGGAGACAGAAATCGGTACCAAGAGACCCAGTACTTC. V gene TRBV4-2 combines with J gene TRBJ2-5, with D perhaps matching TRBD1 (5 bases). Trimming pared 1 base from V and 0 bases from J, leaving 15 bases between. Per germline, CDR1 LGHNA and CDR2 YNFKEQ. This CDR3 comprises 17 residues.

This chain connects TRBV28 to TRBJ1-5; D not certain. Germline V gene data show CDR1 as MDHEN and CDR2 as SYDVKM. Trimming took off 6 bases at V and 7 bases at J, with 16 bases between the two ends. The CDR3 has 14 residues. In DNA form, the CDR3 reads TGTGCCAGCAGCTTCCCGCCAAGCCCCCAGCCCCAGCATTTT. Amino acids: CASSFPPSPQPQHF.

This chain joins TRBV7-9 and TRBJ1-4; D possibly corresponds to TRBD1 (6 bases). V was shortened by 0 bases and J by 7 bases, with 9 bases between the two germline ends. The V gene's germline CDR1 is SEHNR and CDR2 FQNEAQ (reference sequence). CDR3 length: 14 residues. CDR3 protein: CASSLAGGSEKLFF. The CDR3 DNA is TGTGCCAGCAGCTTAGCGGGGGGCAGTGAAAAACTGTTTTTT.

The gene calls are TRBV12-3 or TRBV12-4 and TRBJ2-5; D not resolved. V was trimmed by 3 bases and J by 2 bases, leaving 7 bases between them. The CDR3 is 13 amino acids. The chain's CDR3 is CASSLNGQETQYF. In DNA, the CDR3 is TGTGCCAGCAGTTTGAACGGGCAAGAGACCCAGTACTTC.

V is TRBV11-3 and J is TRBJ2-3, with a tentative D call TRBD2 (6 bases). The ends were cut back, 3 bases at V and 0 bases at J, with 10 bases in the middle. The V gene's germline CDR1 is SGHNT and CDR2 YENEEA. This CDR3 is 15 amino acids long. CDR3 coding DNA: TGTGCCAGCAGCTTGGGAGGTACTAGCACAGATACGCAGTATTTT. This sequence encodes CASSLGGTSTDTQYF. The variable domain in full, completed from reference TRBV11-3 and TRBJ2-3, reads EAGVVQSPRYKIIEKKQPVAFWCNPISGHNTLYWYLQNLGQGPELLIRYENEEAVDDSQLPKDRFSAERLKGVDSTLKIQPAELGDSAVYLCASSLGGTSTDTQYFGPGTRLTVL.

CDR3 coding DNA: TGTGCCAGCAGTGAATGGATGGATGGGGGCTACACCTTC. Its protein product is CASSEWMDGGYTF. The chain combines TRBV25-1 with TRBJ1-2; D is unresolved. With 1 base removed from V and 8 bases from J, the gap between germline ends came to 11 bases. The germline CDR1 and CDR2 sequences are MGHDK and SYGVNS. The CDR3 is made up of 13 amino acids.